This is a list of T cell receptor beta chains from one sample in a study of cytomegalovirus exposure and HLA in healthy donors. The assay was immunoSEQ multiplex PCR, and TCRdb's table has in-frame clones only and misses some. The sample shows about 160,000 clones, just under 80% of them seen only once. The specimen was PBMCs. The receptors were sampled from a man aged 18 to 29 in good health and CMV-seropositive. CDR3s include the opening cysteine and the closing phenylalanine or tryptophan. D genes are given only for firm matches. Expanded clones get a size class; other rows say once, few or many, or leave the size out.

v_gene	d_gene	j_gene	abundance	CDR3aa	CDR3nt
TRBV6-5	-	TRBJ2-1	-	CASSYSLGGQDEQFF	TGTGCCAGCAGTTACTCCTTGGGGGGGCAGGATGAGCAGTTCTTC
TRBV28	-	TRBJ2-2	-	CASSIPGSGANTGELFF	TGTGCCAGCAGTATCCCCGGGTCGGGAGCGAACACCGGGGAGCTGTTTTTT
TRBV7-8	TRBD2	TRBJ2-7	-	CASSLTLGRSGEQYF	TGTGCCAGCAGCCTGACACTCGGGAGGTCAGGCGAGCAGTACTTC
TRBV6-5	TRBD1	TRBJ2-5	-	CASSSDRVGETQYF	TGTGCCAGCAGCTCCGACAGGGTCGGGGAGACCCAGTACTTC
TRBV10-3	TRBD2	TRBJ2-7	once	CAIATSGDYYEQYF	TGTGCCATCGCAACTAGCGGAGACTACTACGAGCAGTACTTC
TRBV5-1	TRBD2	TRBJ2-1	few	CASSPGLAGYNEQFF	TGCGCCAGCAGCCCTGGACTAGCGGGGTACAATGAGCAGTTCTTC
TRBV4-1	-	TRBJ1-1	-	CASSQPTRNTEAFF	TGCGCCAGCAGCCAACCAACACGGAACACTGAAGCTTTCTTT
TRBV28	-	TRBJ1-5	few	CASSPRGGIGTQPQHF	TGTGCCAGCAGTCCTAGAGGGGGTATCGGTACTCAGCCCCAGCATTTT
TRBV28	-	TRBJ2-2	few	CASSLSRRGTGELFF	TGTGCCAGCAGTTTATCCCGGCGGGGCACCGGGGAGCTGTTTTTT
TRBV4-3	-	TRBJ1-2	-	CASSQDRGAGGYTF	TGCGCCAGCAGCCAAGATCGGGGGGCTGGTGGCTACACCTTC
TRBV9	TRBD2	TRBJ2-2	-	CASSVGGLAGGVDTGELFF	TGTGCCAGCAGCGTAGGGGGACTAGCGGGAGGGGTGGACACCGGGGAGCTGTTTTTT
TRBV19	-	TRBJ2-2	-	CAIRGKTNTGELFF	TGTGCCATACGGGGGAAAACTAACACCGGGGAGCTGTTTTTT
TRBV6-1	TRBD1	TRBJ2-1	-	CASSVNRGGNNEQFF	TGTGCCAGCAGTGTCAACAGGGGTGGCAACAATGAGCAGTTCTTC
TRBV5-5	TRBD1	TRBJ2-2	-	CASSFLARTGRTGTGELFF	TGTGCCAGCAGCTTCCTAGCTCGGACAGGGCGGACTGGGACCGGGGAGCTGTTTTTT
TRBV5-8	TRBD1	TRBJ1-2	-	CASSPRDRALGYTF	TGTGCCAGCAGCCCCCGGGACAGGGCCCTTGGCTACACCTTC
TRBV6-6	-	TRBJ1-1	-	CASSTVRENTEAFF	TGTGCCAGCAGCACTGTCAGGGAGAACACTGAAGCTTTCTTT
TRBV27	TRBD1	TRBJ1-2	once	CASSSSTVDRGGNYGYTF	TGTGCCAGCAGTTCTTCTACCGTCGACAGGGGAGGTAACTATGGCTACACCTTC
TRBV18	TRBD1	TRBJ2-5	once	CASSAGQEETQYF	TGTGCCAGCTCAGCGGGACAGGAAGAGACCCAGTACTTC
TRBV30	-	TRBJ2-3	-	CAWSAVSTDTQYF	TGTGCCTGGAGTGCGGTGAGCACAGATACGCAGTATTTT
TRBV29-1	-	TRBJ2-3	-	CSAPLVGGRVDTQYF	TGCAGCGCCCCTTTAGTGGGGGGGCGGGTCGATACGCAGTATTTT
TRBV7-8	-	TRBJ1-1	-	CASSYRGGVGRTEAFF	TGTGCCAGCAGCTATCGCGGCGGGGTGGGCCGCACTGAAGCTTTCTTT
TRBV13	-	TRBJ2-7	once	CASSLGGSRYEQYF	TGTGCCAGCAGCTTAGGAGGGAGTCGGTACGAGCAGTACTTC
TRBV10-3	TRBD2	TRBJ2-3	-	CAIARTSGGGTDTQYF	TGTGCCATCGCTCGGACTAGCGGAGGCGGGACAGATACGCAGTATTTT
TRBV5-5	TRBD2	TRBJ2-7	-	CASSLGGGVSYEQYF	TGTGCCAGCAGCTTGGGGGGGGGAGTGTCCTACGAGCAGTACTTC
TRBV7-7	-	TRBJ2-1	few	CASSLGGGEQFF	TGTGCTAGCAGCTTAGGAGGAGGGGAGCAGTTCTTC
TRBV19	TRBD1	TRBJ1-2	-	CASRGQGEYGYTF	TGTGCCAGTAGGGGGCAGGGGGAATATGGCTACACCTTC
TRBV11-2	-	TRBJ2-1	-	CASSLEWGSYNEQFF	TGTGCCAGCAGCTTAGAATGGGGCAGTTACAATGAGCAGTTCTTC
TRBV7-2	-	TRBJ2-7	once	CASSFGAGSYEQYF	TGTGCCAGCAGCTTTGGAGCGGGTTCCTACGAGCAGTACTTC
TRBV6-1	-	TRBJ1-3	-	CAIRQAGNTIYF	TGTGCCATCAGACAGGCTGGAAACACCATATATTTT
TRBV4-3	TRBD2	TRBJ2-5	-	CASSQAVSGGLETQYF	TGCGCCAGCAGCCAAGCTGTTAGCGGGGGCTTAGAGACCCAGTACTTC
TRBV19	-	TRBJ1-2	once	CASSIEGGRGRNYGYTF	TGTGCCAGTAGTATTGAGGGGGGGCGCGGCAGGAACTATGGCTACACCTTC
TRBV29-1	TRBD1	TRBJ2-2	-	CSVGQGVVSGELFF	TGCAGCGTCGGACAGGGGGTTGTATCCGGGGAGCTGTTTTTT
TRBV4-2	TRBD1	TRBJ1-5	-	CASSQGQGLNQPQHF	TGTGCCAGCAGCCAAGGACAGGGTCTTAATCAGCCCCAGCATTTT
TRBV6-5	-	TRBJ1-1	-	CATTGPLSEAFF	TGTGCCACCACAGGTCCTCTGTCTGAAGCTTTCTTT
TRBV27	TRBD2	TRBJ2-5	-	CASSLWGGQETQYF	TGTGCCAGCAGTTTATGGGGAGGGCAAGAGACCCAGTACTTC
TRBV11-2	-	TRBJ1-1	-	CASSQGTEAFF	TGTGCCAGCAGCCAGGGCACTGAAGCTTTCTTT
TRBV7-8	TRBD1	TRBJ2-3	-	CASSRTGGWSTDTQYF	TGTGCCAGCAGTCGCACAGGGGGATGGAGCACAGATACGCAGTATTTT
TRBV11-1	-	TRBJ2-1	-	CASSLAPTTRRDEQFF	TGTGCCAGCAGCTTAGCTCCGACGACAAGGAGGGATGAGCAGTTCTTC
TRBV5-1	TRBD1	TRBJ2-2	-	CASRAGGTGELFF	TGCGCCAGCAGGGCAGGGGGAACCGGGGAGCTGTTTTTT
TRBV7-6	TRBD2	TRBJ2-7	once	CASSLGAGAYEQYF	TGTGCCAGCAGCTTAGGAGCGGGGGCCTACGAGCAGTACTTC
TRBV6-1	TRBD2	TRBJ2-3	-	CASSGGRLADTQYF	TGTGCCAGCAGTGGCGGGAGGCTCGCAGATACGCAGTATTTT
TRBV7-6	TRBD1	TRBJ2-5	-	CASSLSRDRVLWRIQETQYF	TGTGCCAGCAGCTTGAGCCGGGACAGGGTTTTGTGGCGAATTCAAGAGACCCAGTACTTC
TRBV11-2	-	TRBJ1-2	-	CASSQDILYGYTF	TGTGCCAGCAGCCAGGACATCCTATATGGCTACACCTTC
TRBV15	TRBD2	TRBJ2-5	-	CATSWGLAGGETQYF	TGTGCCACCAGCTGGGGACTAGCGGGAGGAGAGACCCAGTACTTC